This entry is about one T cell receptor beta chain. This sequence may be a read error, since a much larger clone differs from it by one base. This CDR3 is 13 amino acids long. Germline CDR1 is MNHEY and CDR2 is SVGAGI. Each sample had at least 6 million PBMCs isolated. Primed by a sample-barcoded 5' primer and a J-beta primer mix, a second PCR proceeded for about 7 to 11 cycles. TCRdb re-called the 5' RACE reads through MiXCR, storing one row per CDR3 protein. The sample lists fewer than 2 million distinct CDR3 sequences; more than 35% were seen once. The source of the sample is a study of blood T cells in healthy people across ages.

The receptor's source is a human donor in good health. The chain employs TRBV6-5 and TRBJ2-7; D unresolved. The J call is in doubt because the DNA end fits TRBJ2-5 better. Sequencing input: blood. CDR3 protein: CAGSYSALETQYF. Here the CDR3 DNA reads TGTGCCGGCAGTTACTCAGCTCTAGAGACCCAGTACTTC.